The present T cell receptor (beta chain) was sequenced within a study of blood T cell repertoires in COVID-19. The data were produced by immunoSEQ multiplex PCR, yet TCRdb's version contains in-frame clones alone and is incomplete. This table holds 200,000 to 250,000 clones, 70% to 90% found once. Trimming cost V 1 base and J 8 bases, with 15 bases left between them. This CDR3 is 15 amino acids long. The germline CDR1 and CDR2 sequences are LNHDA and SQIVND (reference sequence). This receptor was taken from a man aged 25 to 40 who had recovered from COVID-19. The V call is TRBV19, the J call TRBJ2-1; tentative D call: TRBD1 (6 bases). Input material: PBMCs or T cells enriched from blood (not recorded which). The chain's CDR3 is CASSIGTEGIYEQFF. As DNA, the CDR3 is TGTGCCAGTAGTATAGGGACAGAGGGAATCTATGAGCAGTTCTTC.